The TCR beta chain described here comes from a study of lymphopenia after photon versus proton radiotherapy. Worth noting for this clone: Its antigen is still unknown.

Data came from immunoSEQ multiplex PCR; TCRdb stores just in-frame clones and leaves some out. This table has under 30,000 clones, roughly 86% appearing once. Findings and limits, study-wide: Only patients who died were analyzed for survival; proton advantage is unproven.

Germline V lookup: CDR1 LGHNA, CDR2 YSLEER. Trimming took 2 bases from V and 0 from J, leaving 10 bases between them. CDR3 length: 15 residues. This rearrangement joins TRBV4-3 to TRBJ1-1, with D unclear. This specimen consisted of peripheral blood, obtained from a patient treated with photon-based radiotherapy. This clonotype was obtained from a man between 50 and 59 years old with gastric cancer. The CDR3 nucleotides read TGCGCCAGCAGCCAAAACCCTGCTTTGAACACTGAAGCTTTCTTT. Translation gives CASSQNPALNTEAFF.